These 32 T cell receptor beta chains came from one sample sequenced in a study of OX40 agonist ivuxolimab in advanced cancers. Some clones are missing from TCRdb's copy, which holds only in-frame ones; the method was immunoSEQ multiplex PCR. The data show around 61,000 clones, with roughly 84% seen just once and approximately 0.57% held by the top ten. This specimen was CD4+ or CD8+ T cells sorted from blood, taken in a trial of the OX40 agonist ivuxolimab. The receptors were sampled from an adult with an advanced solid tumor such as melanoma, head and neck, liver or kidney cancer.

This rearrangement joins TRBV25-1 to TRBJ2-7; D unresolved. This CDR3 is 13 amino acids long. CDR1 is MGHDK, CDR2 SYGVNS, per germline. V lost 0 bases to trimming and J lost 2 bases, with 5 bases between them. The CDR3, as DNA: TGTGCCAGCAGTGAATATTCCGCCTACGAGCAGTACTTC. Translated: CASSEYSAYEQYF.

Written as DNA, the CDR3 is TGCGCCAGCAGCTTGGAGGGTAGGAGCAGGGCGGACACTGAAGCTTTCTTT. Encoded protein: CASSLEGRSRADTEAFF. This chain uses TRBV5-1 with TRBJ1-1; TRBD1 is a possible D gene (5 bases). Looked up from germline, CDR1 is SGHRS and CDR2 is YFSETQ. The CDR3 extends over 17 amino acids. Between the trimmed V and J ends, which lost 0 bases and 3 bases, there was a span of 18 bases. Variable domain in full (rest from reference TRBV5-1 and TRBJ1-1): KAGVTQTPRYLIKTRGQQVTLSCSPISGHRSVSWYQQTPGQGLQFLFEYFSETQRNKGNFPGRFSGRQFSNSRSEMNVSTLELGDSALYLCASSLEGRSRADTEAFFGQGTRLTVV.

CDR3 residues: CASRWSGEIEELFF. The CDR3 DNA reads TGTGCCAGTAGGTGGTCGGGAGAAATAGAGGAGCTGTTTTTT. The chain employs TRBV19 and TRBJ2-2; a possible D gene is TRBD2 (6 bases). The V gene lost 6 bases and the J gene lost 10 bases, with 18 bases spanning the gap. Germline V lookup: CDR1 LNHDA, CDR2 SQIVND (reference sequence). This CDR3 comprises 14 residues.

This sequence joins TRBV6-5 and TRBJ1-2; tentative D call: TRBD1 (5 bases). This CDR3 comprises 13 residues. The ends were cut back, 6 bases at V and 1 base at J, with 9 bases in the middle. Germline V gives CDR1 MNHEY, CDR2 SVGAGI. The CDR3, as DNA: TGTGCCAGCAGCTCGACAGTTAACTATGGCTACACCTTC. Its translation: CASSSTVNYGYTF.

This clone was seen just once. The J gene is TRBJ2-5, the V gene TRBV19; TRBD2 matches 9 bases. The CDR3 sequence is 14 residues long. Germline loops: CDR1 LNHDA, CDR2 SQIVND (reference sequence). V was pared by 6 bases and J by 2 bases, with 4 bases of the junction left unmatched. The CDR3 protein is CASSSSGGQETQYF. The CDR3 DNA reads TGTGCCAGTAGCTCCAGCGGGGGGCAAGAGACCCAGTACTTC.

This clone has only one observation. The DNA for the CDR3 is TGTGCCAGCAGCCATGGCGGGTTGCAGACAGATACGCAGTATTTT. It specifies CASSHGGLQTDTQYF. The V call is TRBV4-2, the J call TRBJ2-3; maybe TRBD2 (5 bases). The CDR3 is 15 residues long. V was trimmed by 3 bases and J by 3 bases, leaving 13 bases between them. Germline V gene lookup returns CDR1 LGHNA and CDR2 YNFKEQ.

This sequence joins TRBV11-3 and TRBJ2-1; no firm D call. The CDR3 sequence is 12 residues long. V was cut by 4 bases and J by 8 bases, with 9 bases left in between. Germline V gives CDR1 SGHNT, CDR2 YENEEA. CDR3 nucleotide sequence: TGTGCCAGCAGCTCCACCCTGGATGAGCAGTTCTTC. It encodes CASSSTLDEQFF.

This clone was picked up one time. V and J are TRBV30 and TRBJ1-3, with unresolved D. CDR1 is GTSNPN and CDR2 is SVGIG in the germline V gene (reference sequence). The CDR3 is made up of 12 amino acids. Trimming took 0 bases from V and 6 from J, leaving 6 bases between them. This CDR3 reads CAWSVMQNTIYF. Written as DNA, the CDR3 is TGTGCCTGGAGTGTAATGCAAAACACCATATATTTT.

This chain uses TRBV7-2 with TRBJ2-5; 8 bases line up with TRBD1. The J segment lost 5 bases and the V segment lost 1 base, leaving 12 bases of the junction unmatched. Looked up from germline, CDR1 is SGHTA and CDR2 is FQGNSA. The CDR3 runs to 17 residues. CDR3 amino acids: CASSLGRWTGLLETQYF. CDR3 nucleotides: TGTGCCAGCAGCTTAGGTCGTTGGACAGGGCTGCTGGAGACCCAGTACTTC.

The genes are TRBV12-2 and TRBJ1-1. TRBV12-2 counts as a pseudogene. This CDR3 is built from 16 residues. This CDR3 is CASRFRWPTTNTEAFF. In DNA, the CDR3 is TGTGCAAGTCGCTTTAGGTGGCCCACTACCAACACTGAAGCTTTCTTT.

The count of this clone is one. V and J are TRBV4-2 and TRBJ2-7; TRBD1 matches at 9 bases. CDR1 LGHNA and CDR2 YNFKEQ come from the germline V gene. J lost 3 bases, V lost 1 base, and 7 bases had no gene match. The CDR3 runs 16 residues. The DNA of the CDR3 is TGTGCCAGCAGCCAAGTTCTGCGGGGACAGGGCTACGAGCAGTACTTC. Residues: CASSQVLRGQGYEQYF.

This chain joins TRBV5-1 and TRBJ2-7; a weak D match, TRBD2 (6 bases). This CDR3 comprises 14 residues. Germline V lookup: CDR1 SGHRS, CDR2 YFSETQ. V lost 8 bases, J lost 0 bases, and 15 bases lay in between. The CDR3: CASNSGANSYEQYF. The CDR3 DNA reads as TGCGCCAGTAATAGCGGAGCCAACTCCTACGAGCAGTACTTC.

The chain uses TRBV28 and TRBJ2-3; tentatively, D is TRBD2 (5 bases). In germline, CDR1 is MDHEN, CDR2 SYDVKM. The CDR3 contains 13 residues. Trimming left V 8 bases short and J 0 bases short, with 9 bases between. The CDR3 loop is CASEEASTDTQYF. DNA of the CDR3: TGTGCCAGCGAGGAGGCTAGCACAGATACGCAGTATTTT.

The V call is TRBV5-1, the J call TRBJ1-2, with D unclear. Looked up from germline, CDR1 is SGHRS and CDR2 is YFSETQ. Between the trimmed V and J ends, which lost 0 bases and 5 bases, there was a span of 8 bases. The CDR3 runs 13 residues. The CDR3 coding sequence is TGCGCCAGCAGCTTGGCCGCGGGATATGGCTACACCTTC. Encoded protein: CASSLAAGYGYTF.

The gene calls are TRBV11-1 and TRBJ1-1; D is undetermined. The CDR3 extends over 12 amino acids. Trimming took off 5 bases at V and 5 bases at J, with 9 bases between the two ends. Germline V gene sequence: CDR1 SGHAT, CDR2 FQDESV (reference sequence). The DNA for the CDR3 is TGTGCCAGCAGCATGTTAGGGACTGAAGCTTTCTTT. This encodes CASSMLGTEAFF.

The rearrangement joins TRBV5-5 to TRBJ1-2; 7 nucleotides match TRBD1. Trimming removed 2 bases from V and 6 bases from J; junction bases left unmatched: 7. Per the germline V gene, CDR1 is SGHKS and CDR2 is YYEKEE (reference sequence). The CDR3 runs 14 residues. The CDR3, as DNA: TGTGCCAGCAGCTTCGAGTTAGGGACAGATGGCTACACCTTC. Amino acids: CASSFELGTDGYTF.

Only one count was recorded for this clone. The chain joins TRBV18 to TRBJ1-1; unclear D gene. CDR3 length equals 12 residues. Germline V gene sequence: CDR1 KGHSH, CDR2 LQKENI. V lost 4 bases and J 5 bases, leaving 8 bases between the germline ends. The CDR3 DNA reads as TGTGCCAGCTCACGAGACAATACTGAAGCTTTCTTT. Its translation: CASSRDNTEAFF.

This chain joins TRBV2 and TRBJ2-5; 9 positions agree with TRBD2. The CDR3 has 17 residues. Unmatched junction bases numbered 12, after V lost 0 bases and J lost 7 bases. Germline assignment: CDR1 SNHLY and CDR2 FYNNEI. CDR3 in DNA: TGTGCCAGCAGTGAAGCGCTTGGGTCTAGCGGGATTCGGACCCAGTACTTC. This gives the protein CASSEALGSSGIRTQYF.

There are a few counts of this clone. The chain joins TRBV11-2 to TRBJ2-5; D gene unclear. Germline loops: CDR1 SGHAT, CDR2 FQNNGV. CDR3 length: 12 residues. V lost 2 bases and J 5 bases, leaving 6 bases between the germline ends. This CDR3 is CASSLMRETQYF. For the CDR3, the DNA is TGTGCCAGCAGCTTAATGCGCGAGACCCAGTACTTC.

V usage is TRBV19 and J usage is TRBJ1-1, with unresolved D. The CDR3 contains 14 residues. V lost 7 bases and J lost 6, with 18 bases in between. The germline CDR1 and CDR2 sequences are LNHDA and SQIVND (reference sequence). The CDR3 DNA reads as TGTGCCAGTAAGTACCCCGGTGCGTTCTCTGAAGCTTTCTTT. Translation gives CASKYPGAFSEAFF.

The gene calls are TRBV5-4 and TRBJ1-4, with a possible D match to TRBD1 (6 bases). The germline V gene encodes CDR1 SGHNT and CDR2 YYREEE (reference sequence). V was cut by 2 bases and J by 2 bases, with 13 bases left in between. The CDR3 loop spans 16 amino acids. The CDR3 protein is CASSFGGPLTNEKLFF. DNA for the CDR3: TGTGCCAGCAGCTTCGGGGGCCCCCTCACTAATGAAAAACTGTTTTTT.

This sequence joins TRBV20-1 and TRBJ2-5; D is unclear. With 6 bases removed from V and 3 bases from J, the gap between germline ends came to 8 bases. CDR1 DFQATT and CDR2 SNEGSKA come from the germline V gene (reference sequence). The CDR3 is made up of 11 amino acids. DNA for the CDR3: TGCAGTGCAGGCGTTAAAGAGACCCAGTACTTC. This gives the protein CSAGVKETQYF.

This clone was found a few times. The J gene is TRBJ2-5, the V gene TRBV6-5; no reliable D call. Per the germline V gene, CDR1 is MNHEY and CDR2 is SVGAGI. Trimming left V 7 bases short and J 8 bases short, with 17 bases between. The CDR3 spans 13 residues. CDR3 sequence: CASIEPGPRTQYF. CDR3 DNA: TGTGCCAGCATCGAACCGGGCCCCCGTACCCAGTACTTC.

The V gene is TRBV28, the J gene TRBJ1-2; a weak D match, TRBD1 (6 bases). Deletions cut 3 bases from V and 7 bases from J, with 15 bases between. Germline CDR1 is MDHEN and CDR2 is SYDVKM. The CDR3 has 14 residues. CDR3: CASSLGGLKGGYTF. In nucleotides, the CDR3 is TGTGCCAGCAGTTTGGGGGGCTTGAAGGGTGGCTACACCTTC.

The chain is built from TRBV14 and TRBJ2-1, with a weak D call TRBD1 (5 bases). The CDR3 has 18 residues. Trimming pared 2 bases from V and 0 bases from J, leaving 17 bases between. Germline lookup yields CDR1 SGHDN and CDR2 FVKESK. The CDR3, as DNA: TGTGCCAGCAGCCAATTCGTGCCAGGGTGGAGCTCCTACAATGAGCAGTTCTTC. It specifies CASSQFVPGWSSYNEQFF.

This chain joins TRBV5-1 and TRBJ1-2; D uncertain. CDR3 length: 14 amino acids. CDR1 and CDR2 (germline): SGHRS, YFSETQ. Trimming left V 3 bases short and J 5 bases short, with 14 bases between. The CDR3: CASSSDAQGYGYTF. The CDR3, as DNA: TGCGCCAGCAGCTCTGATGCCCAAGGGTATGGCTACACCTTC.

The rearrangement uses TRBV19 and TRBJ1-1; D gene ambiguous. Trimming pared 3 bases from V and 0 bases from J, leaving 8 bases between. CDR1 is LNHDA, CDR2 SQIVND, per germline (reference sequence). The CDR3 consists of 14 residues. In DNA, the CDR3 is TGTGCCAGTAGTATCTCCTTCGTGAACACTGAAGCTTTCTTT. This sequence encodes CASSISFVNTEAFF.

The chain recombines TRBV2 with TRBJ1-2, with 7 bases identical to TRBD1. After removal of 5 bases from V and 8 bases from J, the junction contained 5 bases not matched to a gene. The germline gives CDR1 SNHLY, CDR2 FYNNEI. The CDR3 consists of 12 residues. The CDR3 coding sequence is TGTGCCAGCAGTTCCTACAGGGGCGGCTACACCTTC. Translated, it gives CASSSYRGGYTF.

This clone came up a few times. The chain couples TRBV5-1 to TRBJ2-3, with a tentative D call TRBD2 (7 bases). Trimming removed 4 bases at V and 8 bases at J, with 11 bases between. The CDR3 runs 12 residues. CDR1 and CDR2 (germline): SGHRS, YFSETQ. This chain's CDR3 is CASSPGGRTQYF. Here the CDR3 DNA reads TGCGCCAGCAGCCCCGGGGGGCGTACGCAGTATTTT.

The rearrangement links TRBV7-2 to TRBJ2-3; no clear D gene. V was clipped by 1 base and J by 4 bases, with 6 bases between them. The CDR3 loop spans 13 amino acids. Looked up from germline, CDR1 is SGHTA and CDR2 is FQGNSA. The CDR3 nucleotides read TGTGCCAGCAGCTTAGGGGGTGCAGATACGCAGTATTTT. Its translation: CASSLGGADTQYF.

The V call is TRBV2, the J call TRBJ2-5; TRBD1 aligns across 7 bases. The CDR3 is 14 amino acids. Trimming took 5 bases from V and 4 from J; bases not matched to a gene: 7. Germline V CDR1 and CDR2: SNHLY, FYNNEI. The CDR3 DNA reads as TGTGCCAGCAGTCCACGGACAGGACGAGAGACCCAGTACTTC. Translated: CASSPRTGRETQYF.

This chain links TRBV5-1 with TRBJ1-1; possible D gene TRBD1, 6 bases. Deletions cut 5 bases from V and 4 bases from J, with 15 bases between. This CDR3 has 14 amino acids. Germline V gene sequence: CDR1 SGHRS, CDR2 YFSETQ. CDR3 in DNA: TGCGCCAGCAGTGACCGCCGGGGGGCCACTGAAGCTTTCTTT. It encodes CASSDRRGATEAFF.